This T cell receptor beta chain was captured in a study of blood T cell repertoires in COVID-19. Overall study context: COVID-19 samples, acute and convalescent, were from the United States, Italy and Spain. Sources were T cells, B-cell-depleted T cells, or PBMCs; the material itself was cDNA or gDNA.

Profiled with immunoSEQ multiplex PCR; TCRdb holds only in-frame clones, not every one. This table has 150,000 to 180,000 clones, about 90% appearing once. Germline V gene sequence: CDR1 SGHRS, CDR2 YFSETQ. With 3 bases removed from V and 1 base from J, the gap between germline ends came to 13 bases. The CDR3 has 15 residues. This clone has only one observation. Sequences were obtained from peripheral blood. The V gene is TRBV5-1, the J gene TRBJ1-1, with D possibly TRBD1 on 6 matching bases. The sequence was obtained from a man aged 45-65 years with acute or convalescent COVID-19. The CDR3 loop is CASSSSTGQNTEAFF. In nucleotides, the CDR3 is TGCGCCAGCAGCTCGTCGACAGGACAGAACACTGAAGCTTTCTTT.